This T cell receptor beta chain is drawn from a study of regulatory T cells in long-lasting Graves disease. Study-wide findings and caveats: Persistent patients had more shared public clonotypes (roughly 2,700) than new patients (just over 950).

According to the study, TCR beta libraries were built with iRepertoire HTBI primers and CDR3-region Arm-PCR. Using its own MiXCR run on the multiplex PCR reads, TCRdb lists one record per CDR3 protein. Of more than 300,000 distinct CDR3 sequences in the sample, around 16% were seen once. Regarding time point: newly diagnosed GD, antithyroid drugs for less than 3 months. RNA extracted from PBMCs served as the sequencing template. An endocrinology unit in Xi'an, China, supplied the patients. This clonotype was counted many times. Its antigen is undetermined. The CDR3 extends over 13 amino acids. Trimming took off 6 bases at V and 5 bases at J, with 13 bases between the two ends. Germline assignment: CDR1 SNHLY and CDR2 FYNNEI.

The sequence came from a female donor with Graves disease. Source: peripheral blood mononuclear cells (PBMCs), taken at new diagnosis, from a patient treated with antithyroid drugs. The V call is TRBV2, the J call TRBJ1-2; D is unclear. CDR3 nucleotide sequence: TGTGCCAGCAGACACCCGGGAATATATGGCTACACCTTC. Its translation is CASRHPGIYGYTF.